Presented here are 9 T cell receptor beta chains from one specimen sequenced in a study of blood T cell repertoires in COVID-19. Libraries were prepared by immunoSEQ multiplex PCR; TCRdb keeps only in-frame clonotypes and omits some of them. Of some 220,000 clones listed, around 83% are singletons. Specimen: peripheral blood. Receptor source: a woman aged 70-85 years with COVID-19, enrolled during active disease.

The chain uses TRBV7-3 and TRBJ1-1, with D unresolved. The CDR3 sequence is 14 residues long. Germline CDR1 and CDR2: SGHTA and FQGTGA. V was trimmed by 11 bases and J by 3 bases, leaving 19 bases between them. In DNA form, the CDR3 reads TGTGCCTGTACAAAGGTGTTCGGGGACACTGAAGCTTTCTTT. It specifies CACTKVFGDTEAFF.

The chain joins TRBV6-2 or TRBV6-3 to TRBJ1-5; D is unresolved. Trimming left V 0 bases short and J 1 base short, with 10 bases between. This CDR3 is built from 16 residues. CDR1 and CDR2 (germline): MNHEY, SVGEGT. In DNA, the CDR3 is TGTGCCAGCAGTTACTCGACCGGGAGAAGCAATCAGCCCCAGCATTTT. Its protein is CASSYSTGRSNQPQHF.

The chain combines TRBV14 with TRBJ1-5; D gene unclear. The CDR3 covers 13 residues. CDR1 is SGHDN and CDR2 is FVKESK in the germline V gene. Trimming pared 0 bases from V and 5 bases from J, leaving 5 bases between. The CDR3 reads CASSQETYQPQHF. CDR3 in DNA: TGTGCCAGCAGCCAAGAAACATATCAGCCCCAGCATTTT.

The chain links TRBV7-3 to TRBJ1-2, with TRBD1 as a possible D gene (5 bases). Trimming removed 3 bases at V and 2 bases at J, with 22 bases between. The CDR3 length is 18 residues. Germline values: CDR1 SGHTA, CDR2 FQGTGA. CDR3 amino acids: CASSLTAWGRAPNYGYTF. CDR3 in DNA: TGTGCCAGCAGCTTGACGGCCTGGGGCAGGGCGCCCAACTATGGCTACACCTTC.

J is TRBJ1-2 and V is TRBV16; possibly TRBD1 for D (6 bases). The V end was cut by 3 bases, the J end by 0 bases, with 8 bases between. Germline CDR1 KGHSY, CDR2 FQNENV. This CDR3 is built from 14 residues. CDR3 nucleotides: TGTGCCAGCAGCCAGGACAGAGCTAACTATGGCTACACCTTC. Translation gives CASSQDRANYGYTF.

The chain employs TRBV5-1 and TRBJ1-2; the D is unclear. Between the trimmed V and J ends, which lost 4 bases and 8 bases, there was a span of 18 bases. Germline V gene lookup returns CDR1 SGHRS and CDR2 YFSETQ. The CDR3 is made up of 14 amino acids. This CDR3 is CASSKITEPLGYTF. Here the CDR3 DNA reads TGCGCCAGCAGCAAGATAACAGAACCGTTGGGCTACACCTTC. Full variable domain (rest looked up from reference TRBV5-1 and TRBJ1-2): KAGVTQTPRYLIKTRGQQVTLSCSPISGHRSVSWYQQTPGQGLQFLFEYFSETQRNKGNFPGRFSGRQFSNSRSEMNVSTLELGDSALYLCASSKITEPLGYTFGSGTRLTVV.

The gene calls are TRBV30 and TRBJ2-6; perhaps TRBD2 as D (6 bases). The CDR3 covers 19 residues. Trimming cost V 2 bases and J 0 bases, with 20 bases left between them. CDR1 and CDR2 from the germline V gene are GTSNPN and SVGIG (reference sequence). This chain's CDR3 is CAWSTSPVRDYSGANVLTF. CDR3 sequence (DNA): TGTGCCTGGAGTACCTCCCCGGTGCGGGATTACTCTGGGGCCAACGTCCTGACTTTC.

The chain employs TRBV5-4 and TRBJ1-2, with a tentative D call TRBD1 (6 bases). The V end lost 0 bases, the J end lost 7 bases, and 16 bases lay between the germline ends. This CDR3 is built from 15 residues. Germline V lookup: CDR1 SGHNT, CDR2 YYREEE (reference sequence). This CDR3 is CASSLVVSTGGGYTF. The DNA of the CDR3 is TGTGCCAGCAGCTTGGTCGTATCGACAGGTGGTGGCTACACCTTC.

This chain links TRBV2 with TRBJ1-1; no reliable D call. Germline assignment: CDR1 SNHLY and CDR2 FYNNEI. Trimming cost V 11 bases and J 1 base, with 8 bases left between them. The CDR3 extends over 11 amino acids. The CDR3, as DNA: TGTGCCGGCCGACAGAACACTGAAGCTTTCTTT. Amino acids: CAGRQNTEAFF.